This T cell receptor beta chain was identified during a study of T cell repertoires in cytomegalovirus infection. For the study at large: Epitope selection comprised recently identified HLA-C-restricted CMV epitopes and well-studied HLA-B-restricted CMV epitopes.

The CDR3 spans 17 residues. Per germline, CDR1 SGHVS and CDR2 FQNEAQ. The V gene end was trimmed by 7 bases and the J gene end by 5 bases; junction bases not matched to a gene: 12. Remarks on this clonotype: The antigen is unknown.

MiXCR, run by TCRdb on the reads, gives a single entry per CDR3 protein. The sample carries 750,000 to 950,000 distinct CDR3 sequences, around 29% recorded once. This sequence joins TRBV7-8 and TRBJ1-5; 12 bases map to TRBD1. The sequence was collected from a human donor in good health (CMV status not recorded). Some clones in this sample may be carry-over from other donors' samples. Sequencing used cultured CD8+ T cells from PBMCs, obtained from culture after CMV antigen stimulation. The CDR3 reads CASTLGPGQGADQPQHF. As DNA, the CDR3 is TGTGCCAGCACCCTAGGACCGGGACAGGGGGCTGATCAGCCCCAGCATTTT.